This passage covers 9 T cell receptor beta chains from one sample sequenced in a study of T cells in Graves' hyperthyroidism and ophthalmopathy. RNA transcripts gave rise to amplified TCR beta CDR3 regions. When the TCR CDR3 underwent first-round RT-PCR, the HTBI primer set was used. From the multiplex PCR reads, TCRdb called clonotypes with MiXCR, one entry per CDR3 protein. The sample contains approximately 600,000 distinct CDR3 sequences, around 14% of which appear only once. The material sequenced was blood. These receptors all come from a woman aged 30 to 39 with Graves' hyperthyroidism that later progressed to Graves' ophthalmopathy.

A few counts support this clonotype. In nucleotides, the CDR3 is TGTGCCAGCAGTCCCCGGACAGCGGCTATCTACGAGCAGTACTTC. Its translation: CASSPRTAAIYEQYF. V usage is TRBV6-4 and J usage is TRBJ2-7; tentatively, D is TRBD1 (6 bases). The CDR3 loop spans 15 amino acids. CDR1 and CDR2 from the germline V gene are MRHNA and SNTAGT. The V gene lost 5 bases and the J gene lost 3 bases, with 17 bases spanning the gap.

This clonotype has only a few counts. The chain links TRBV27 to TRBJ1-4, with D hard to call. The V end lost 3 bases, the J end lost 4 bases, and 9 bases lay between the germline ends. Germline V gives CDR1 MNHEY, CDR2 SMNVEV (reference sequence). The CDR3 consists of 14 residues. The CDR3 DNA is TGTGCCAGCAGTTTGACCTACCTTAATGAAAAACTGTTTTTT. Protein product: CASSLTYLNEKLFF.

The chain recombines TRBV24-1 with TRBJ2-1; 10 bases are shared with TRBD2. This CDR3 spans 14 amino acids. Per germline, CDR1 KGHDR and CDR2 SFDVKD. Losses at the gene ends were 4 bases for V and 12 bases for J; bases not matched to a gene: 8. CDR3 sequence: CATSDYNLAGVQFF. DNA for the CDR3: TGTGCCACCAGTGACTACAATCTAGCGGGAGTGCAGTTCTTC.

The chain carries TRBV28 and TRBJ1-1; 7 bases map to TRBD1. From germline, CDR1 is MDHEN and CDR2 SYDVKM. Trimming cost V 7 bases and J 1 base; bases outside gene matches: 6. There are 14 residues in the CDR3. The CDR3 sequence: CASIYRGPNTEAFF. Written as DNA, the CDR3 is TGTGCCAGCATCTACAGGGGACCGAACACTGAAGCTTTCTTT. The full variable domain, in which reference TRBV28 and TRBJ1-1 provide the parts outside the CDR3, is DVKVTQSSRYLVKRTGEKVFLECVQDMDHENMFWYRQDPGLGLRLIYFSYDVKMKEKGDIPEGYSVSREKKERFSLILESASTNQTSMYLCASIYRGPNTEAFFGQGTRLTVV.

This chain links TRBV4-3 with TRBJ1-5; 8 nucleotides agree with TRBD1. The CDR3 loop spans 16 amino acids. Germline loops: CDR1 LGHNA, CDR2 YSLEER. With V trimmed by 4 bases and J by 7 bases, 12 bases remained unmatched. The CDR3 loop is CASSPGAGGIGQPQHF. DNA of the CDR3: TGCGCCAGCAGCCCCGGGGCAGGGGGCATCGGACAGCCCCAGCATTTT.

Ten or more counts support this clonotype. This rearrangement joins TRBV20-1 to TRBJ2-1; possibly TRBD2 for D (5 bases). This CDR3 is built from 15 residues. V dropped 5 bases and J dropped 0 bases, with 14 bases sitting between them. The germline V gene encodes CDR1 DFQATT and CDR2 SNEGSKA (reference sequence). The CDR3 DNA follows: TGCAGTGCTGGTCTAGCTGGGTACTCCTACAATGAGCAGTTCTTC. This gives the protein CSAGLAGYSYNEQFF.

The table lists this clonotype with many counts. The CDR3 spells CSGKLAGSPDTQYF. The CDR3 nucleotides are TGCAGCGGTAAACTAGCGGGGTCCCCAGATACGCAGTATTTT. This rearrangement joins TRBV29-1 to TRBJ2-3, with 10 bases identical to TRBD2. Germline V gene data show CDR1 as SQVTM and CDR2 as ANQGSEA. With V trimmed by 7 bases and J by 4 bases, 8 bases remained unmatched. CDR3 length: 14 amino acids.

This clonotype showed up many times. The rearrangement links TRBV7-2 to TRBJ1-1, with a possible D match to TRBD1 (5 bases). The CDR3 is 11 residues long. V was cut by 10 bases and J by 1 base, with 7 bases left in between. Looked up from germline, CDR1 is SGHTA and CDR2 is FQGNSA. The CDR3 nucleotides read TGTGCCACCAGGGAGAACACTGAAGCTTTCTTT. Translating gives CATRENTEAFF. The full variable domain, completed using reference TRBV7-2 and TRBJ1-1, is GAGVSQSPSNKVTEKGKDVELRCDPISGHTALYWYRQSLGQGLEFLIYFQGNSAPDKSGLPSDRFSAERTGGSVSTLTIQRTQQEDSAVYLCATRENTEAFFGQGTRLTVV.

The chain employs TRBV18 and TRBJ2-4, with 10 bases aligning to TRBD1. The CDR3 runs 15 residues. Germline-derived CDR1 and CDR2 are KGHSH and LQKENI. V gave up 3 bases and J gave up 8 bases; unmatched junction bases: 7. The chain's CDR3 is CASSPMTGGQDIQYF. CDR3 bases: TGTGCCAGCTCACCGATGACAGGGGGCCAGGACATTCAGTACTTC.